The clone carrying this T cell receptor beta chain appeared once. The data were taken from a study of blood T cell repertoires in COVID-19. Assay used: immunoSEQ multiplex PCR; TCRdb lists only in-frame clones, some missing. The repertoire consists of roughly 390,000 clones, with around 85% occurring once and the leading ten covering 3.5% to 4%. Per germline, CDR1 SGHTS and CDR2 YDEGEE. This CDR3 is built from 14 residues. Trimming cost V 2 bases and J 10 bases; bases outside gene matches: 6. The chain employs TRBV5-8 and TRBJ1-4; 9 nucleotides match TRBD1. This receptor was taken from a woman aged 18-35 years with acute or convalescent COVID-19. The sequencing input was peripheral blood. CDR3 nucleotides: TGTGCCAGCAGCTTATCGGGACAGGGAGGAAAACTGTTTTTT. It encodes CASSLSGQGGKLFF.